This TCR beta chain was found in a study of CD8+ T cells in alopecia areata. Broader study findings: Sequencing of scalp samples also captures resident alphabeta T cells of normal skin. Amid tofacitinib therapy, many expanded lesional clones stayed present in scalp and blood.

Treatment defined: oral pan-JAK inhibitor, 5-10 mg twice daily. PBMCs yielded sorted CD4+ and CD8+ T cells. Following RNA extraction, reverse transcription yielded cDNA that acted as the sequencing template. Repertoires were generated with immunoSEQ multiplex PCR, while TCRdb's copy carries only in-frame clones and drops some. The table shows more than 140,000 clones, with around 87% occurring only once. A remark on this clone: Its target is unknown.

Germline lookup yields CDR1 MGHDK and CDR2 SYGVNS. This CDR3 contains 13 residues. V was trimmed by 4 bases and J by 5 bases, leaving 9 bases between them. This TCR came from a human donor with alopecia areata. The sample in question was CD8+ T cells sorted from blood, obtained at week 4, from a patient treated with tofacitinib. The chain combines TRBV25-1 with TRBJ2-1; D possibly matches TRBD1 or TRBD2 (5 bases each). The CDR3 sequence is CASSGGVDNEQFF. CDR3 nucleotide sequence: TGTGCCAGCAGTGGAGGGGTGGACAATGAGCAGTTCTTC. The full variable domain, with the rest looked up from reference TRBV25-1 and TRBJ2-1, is EADIYQTPRYLVIGTGKKITLECSQTMGHDKMYWYQQDPGMELHLIHYSYGVNSTEKGDLSSESTVSRIRTEHFPLTLESARPSHTSQYLCASSGGVDNEQFFGPGTRLTVL.